The 8 T cell receptor beta chains below were found in one sample sequenced in a study of naive and memory T cell subsets. Study findings and constraints: A few larger clonotypes appeared in naive repertoires, especially CD8, possibly memory cells re-expressing CD45RA.

These receptors lack a known antigen. The beta constant-region primer was an equimolar mix of two oligonucleotides covering TRBC1 and TRBC2. Ligated cDNA was amplified by four rounds of PCR with nested alpha and beta constant-region primers and SP2. TCRdb independently ran MiXCR on the UMI-ligation and nested PCR reads; one entry per CDR3 protein. The sample contains approximately 90,000 distinct CDR3 sequences, 10% to 12% of which appear only once. Sequenced sample: naive CD4+ T cells from blood. The receptors originated from a human donor in good health.

The J gene is TRBJ2-1, the V gene TRBV29-1, with 9 bases that match TRBD1. The CDR3 sequence is 13 residues long. Germline CDR1 reads SQVTM; CDR2 reads ANQGSEA. V dropped 7 bases and J dropped 4; count of bases not matched to a gene: 5. The CDR3 loop reads CSAETGGYNEQFF. In DNA, the CDR3 is TGCAGCGCTGAGACAGGGGGTTACAATGAGCAGTTCTTC.

This clonotype was seen a few times. The chain uses TRBV2 and TRBJ2-5, with 10 nucleotides matching TRBD1. CDR1 and CDR2 (germline): SNHLY, FYNNEI. Losses at the gene ends were 3 bases for V and 4 bases for J; bases not matched to a gene: 8. The CDR3 is 16 amino acids. CDR3 DNA sequence: TGTGCCAGCAGTGACGGGACAGGGGCCCTTGGAGAGACCCAGTACTTC. Encoded protein: CASSDGTGALGETQYF.

This sequence joins TRBV6-2 or TRBV6-3 and TRBJ2-1, with 7 bases matching TRBD1. J was trimmed by 7 bases and V by 5 bases; bases with no gene match: 2. Per the germline V gene, CDR1 is MNHEY and CDR2 is SVGEGT. This CDR3 is built from 12 residues. The CDR3 DNA follows: TGTGCCAGCAGTATGACAGGGAATGAGCAGTTCTTC. Translation: CASSMTGNEQFF.

The chain recombines TRBV6-6 with TRBJ2-1; D perhaps matches TRBD2 (5 bases). CDR1 MNHNY and CDR2 SVGAGI come from the germline V gene (reference sequence). The CDR3 is made up of 14 amino acids. V lost 7 bases, J lost 0 bases, and 10 bases lay in between. DNA of the CDR3: TGTGCCAGCACCAACGGGGTCTCCTACAATGAGCAGTTCTTC. Translation: CASTNGVSYNEQFF.

The chain links TRBV7-9 to TRBJ2-1; D is undetermined. CDR3 length: 14 amino acids. Germline-derived CDR1 and CDR2 are SEHNR and FQNEAQ (reference sequence). V gave up 5 bases and J gave up 4 bases, with 12 bases separating them. Here the CDR3 reads CASSIGLQYNEQFF. The CDR3 DNA reads TGTGCCAGCAGCATCGGGCTACAATACAATGAGCAGTTCTTC.

In this sample, this clonotype turned up a few times. This chain uses TRBV24-1 with TRBJ1-5, with D unresolved. The germline V gene has CDR1 KGHDR and CDR2 SFDVKD. V was cut by 2 bases and J by 2 bases, with 9 bases left in between. The CDR3 totals 15 residues. CDR3 protein: CATSDSRRGNQPQHF. CDR3 DNA: TGTGCCACCAGTGATTCCCGGAGAGGCAATCAGCCCCAGCATTTT.

V is TRBV12-5 and J is TRBJ2-7; D might be TRBD1 or TRBD2, each matching 6 bases. The V gene's germline CDR1 is LGHNT and CDR2 FRNRAP. This CDR3 has 15 residues. V lost 4 bases, J lost 4 bases, and 17 bases lay in between. In nucleotides, the CDR3 is TGTGCTAGTGGTTCCCTGGGGGGCAACAGGTACGAGCAGTACTTC. Translation gives CASGSLGGNRYEQYF.

V gene TRBV9 combines with J gene TRBJ1-2; weak D call: TRBD1 (5 bases). Trimming took off 3 bases at V and 5 bases at J, with 20 bases between the two ends. CDR3 length equals 16 residues. The germline gives CDR1 SGDLS, CDR2 YYNGEE. CDR3 protein: CASSDRDGSLPYGYTF. The CDR3 coding sequence is TGTGCCAGCAGCGACCGGGACGGCAGCCTACCTTATGGCTACACCTTC.